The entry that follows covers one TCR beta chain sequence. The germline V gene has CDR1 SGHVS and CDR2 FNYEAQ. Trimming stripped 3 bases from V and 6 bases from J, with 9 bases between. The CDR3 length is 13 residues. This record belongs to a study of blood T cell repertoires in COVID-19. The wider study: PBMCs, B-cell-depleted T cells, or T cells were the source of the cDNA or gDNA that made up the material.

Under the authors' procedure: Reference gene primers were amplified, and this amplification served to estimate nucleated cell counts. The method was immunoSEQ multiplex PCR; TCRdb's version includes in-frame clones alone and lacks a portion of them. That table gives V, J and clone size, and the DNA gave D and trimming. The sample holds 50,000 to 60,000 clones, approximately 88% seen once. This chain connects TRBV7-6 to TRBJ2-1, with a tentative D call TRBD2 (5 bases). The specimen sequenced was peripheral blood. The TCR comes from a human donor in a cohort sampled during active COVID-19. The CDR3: CASSLGGFNEQFF. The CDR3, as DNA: TGTGCCAGCAGCTTGGGCGGGTTCAATGAGCAGTTCTTC.